The entry that follows covers one T cell receptor beta chain sequence. The data were taken from a study of blood T cell repertoires in COVID-19. Study information: From the United States, Italy and Spain came samples of acute and convalescent COVID-19.

The germline V gene encodes CDR1 SGHNT and CDR2 YYREEE (reference sequence). The CDR3 loop spans 14 amino acids. V lost 4 bases and J lost 0, with 11 bases in between. Cohorts were assigned according to the clinical history that participants reported. The table came from immunoSEQ multiplex PCR; TCRdb's copy has only in-frame clones and leaves some out. The sample carries some 200,000 clones, just over 85% recorded once. This receptor was identified in a woman in her thirties or forties with acute COVID-19. The sample consisted of PBMCs or T cells enriched from blood (not recorded which). This chain connects TRBV5-4 to TRBJ2-7; D is possibly TRBD1 (6 bases). CDR3 in DNA: TGTGCCAGCAGCCCCGGACAGATCTCCTACGAGCAGTACTTC. Its translation is CASSPGQISYEQYF.